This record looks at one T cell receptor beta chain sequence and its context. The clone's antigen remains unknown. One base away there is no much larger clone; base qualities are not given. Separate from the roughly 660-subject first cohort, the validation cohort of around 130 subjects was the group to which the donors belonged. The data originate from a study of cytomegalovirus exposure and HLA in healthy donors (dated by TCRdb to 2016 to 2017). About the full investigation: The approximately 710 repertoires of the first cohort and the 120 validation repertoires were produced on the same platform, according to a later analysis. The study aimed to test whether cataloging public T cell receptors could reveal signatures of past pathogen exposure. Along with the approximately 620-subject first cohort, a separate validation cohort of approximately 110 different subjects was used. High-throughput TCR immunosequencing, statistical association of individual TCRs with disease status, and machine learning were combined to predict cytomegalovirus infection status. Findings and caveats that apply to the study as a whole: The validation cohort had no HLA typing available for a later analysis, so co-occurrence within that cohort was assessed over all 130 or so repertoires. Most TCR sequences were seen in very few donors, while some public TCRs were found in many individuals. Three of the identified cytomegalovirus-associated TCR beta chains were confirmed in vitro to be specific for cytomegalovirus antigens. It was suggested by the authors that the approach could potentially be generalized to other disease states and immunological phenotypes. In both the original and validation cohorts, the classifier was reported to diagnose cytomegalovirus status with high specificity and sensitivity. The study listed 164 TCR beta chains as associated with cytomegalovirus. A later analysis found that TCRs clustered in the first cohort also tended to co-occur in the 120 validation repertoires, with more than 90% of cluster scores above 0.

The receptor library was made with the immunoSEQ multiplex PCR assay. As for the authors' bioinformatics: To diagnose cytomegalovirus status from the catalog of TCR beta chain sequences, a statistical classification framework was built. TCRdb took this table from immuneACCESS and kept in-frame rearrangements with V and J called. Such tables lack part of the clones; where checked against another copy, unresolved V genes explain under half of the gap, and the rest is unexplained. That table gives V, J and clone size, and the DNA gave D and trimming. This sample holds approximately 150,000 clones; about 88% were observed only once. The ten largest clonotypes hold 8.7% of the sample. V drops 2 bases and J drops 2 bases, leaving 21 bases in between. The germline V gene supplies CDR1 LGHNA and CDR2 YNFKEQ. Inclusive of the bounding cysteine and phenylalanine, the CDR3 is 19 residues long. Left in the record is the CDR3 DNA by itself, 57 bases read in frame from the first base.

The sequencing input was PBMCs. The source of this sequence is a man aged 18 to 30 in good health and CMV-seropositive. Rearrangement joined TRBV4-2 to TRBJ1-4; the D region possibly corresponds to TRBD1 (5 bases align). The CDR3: CASSQQGSGTFGTNEKLFF. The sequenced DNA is TGTGCCAGCAGCCAACAGGGTTCCGGCACCTTCGGCACTAATGAAAAACTGTTTTTT.